The rows below give T cell receptor beta chains drawn from one sample of a study of blood T cell repertoires in COVID-19. Using immunoSEQ multiplex PCR, the repertoire was profiled, and TCRdb retains in-frame clones only, with some absent. This sample has a few hundred thousand clones, with about 80% found just once. Sequencing was done on a sample of peripheral blood. These receptors came from a woman aged 55-75 years with acute or convalescent COVID-19. CDR3s include the opening cysteine and the closing phenylalanine or tryptophan. D genes are given only for firm matches. Size tells how often a clone was seen (once, few, many) or the class of an expanded clone, and some rows leave it out.

clone size | J gene | V gene | D gene | CDR3 protein | CDR3 DNA
NA | TRBJ1-1 | TRBV6-5 | NA | CASSPPFSGTEAFF | TGTGCCAGCAGTCCTCCCTTCAGCGGAACTGAAGCTTTCTTT
NA | TRBJ2-2 | TRBV7-7 | TRBD2 | CASSVSGTSMAGELFF | TGTGCCAGCAGCGTTTCCGGGACTAGCATGGCCGGGGAGCTGTTTTTT
once | TRBJ1-2 | TRBV2 | NA | CASPEGATNYGYTF | TGTGCCTCCCCCGAAGGAGCCACTAACTATGGCTACACCTTC
NA | TRBJ2-7 | TRBV5-8 | NA | CASSFISWAGLFLYF | TGTGCCAGCAGCTTTATCTCATGGGCAGGTCTGTTCTTGTACTTC
NA | TRBJ1-6 | TRBV4-3 | NA | CASSQAEGSVNSPLHF | TGCGCCAGCAGCCAAGCGGAGGGAAGCGTTAATTCACCCCTCCACTTT
NA | TRBJ1-4 | TRBV4-2 | NA | CASSQARQGLNEKLFF | TGTGCCAGCAGCCAAGCTCGGCAGGGTCTTAATGAAAAACTGTTTTTT
NA | TRBJ2-7 | TRBV19 | NA | CASSMGHPSYEQYF | TGTGCCAGTAGTATGGGACATCCCTCCTACGAGCAGTACTTC
few | TRBJ1-2 | TRBV30 | TRBD1 | CAWSEGTEYGYTF | TGTGCCTGGAGTGAGGGGACAGAATATGGCTACACCTTC
NA | TRBJ2-5 | TRBV6-2/TRBV6-3 | NA | CASSYPEETQYF | TGTGCCAGCAGTTACCCAGAAGAGACCCAGTACTTC
NA | TRBJ2-3 | TRBV7-2 | NA | CASSRVGGFDTQYF | TGTGCCAGCAGCCGCGTAGGGGGATTTGATACGCAGTATTTT